The text below deals with one TCR beta chain. Its antigen is unidentified. Additional DNA sequences in this sample encode the identical CDR3. Clones were read by immunoSEQ multiplex PCR, and TCRdb kept only the in-frame ones, dropping some. The sample carries over 85,000 clones, around 82% recorded once. This sample was taken from a study of T cell responses to AZD1222 COVID-19 vaccine. In the study overall: Second-dose groups at about 4 or about 12 weeks were pooled.

Study outcomes and limitations: Females made up more of the donors, who were largely white British, and clonal diversity may have come out too low.

V shed 2 bases and J shed 2 bases, with 6 bases lying between them. The CDR3 is made up of 13 amino acids. The TCR was taken from an adult in good health. The chain carries TRBV12-3 or TRBV12-4 and TRBJ1-1, with a possible D match to TRBD1 (5 bases). This sample comprised peripheral blood, obtained on day 0 of AZD1222 vaccination. The CDR3 DNA is TGTGCCAGCAGTTTAAGGGGTAACACTGAAGCTTTCTTT. Protein sequence: CASSLRGNTEAFF.